This T cell receptor beta chain was identified during a study of blood T cell repertoires in COVID-19 (TCRdb year 2020). At the level of the whole study: Samples covering the acute and convalescent phases of COVID-19 were provided by collaborators in the United States, Italy and Spain. The repertoires were released in a freely available public database intended as a resource for research on the immune response to SARS-CoV-2. Samples came from the ongoing ImmuneRACE study (first 160 participants) plus 1,254 subjects from 6 global collaborators. The prospective study material was composed of cDNA or gDNA derived from T cells, B-cell-depleted T cells, or PBMCs. Where available, HLA class I and class II types were obtained from metadata supplied by the sample provider rather than from assay-based typing. Deeply sampled blood TCRbeta repertoires from subjects exposed to, actively infected with, or recovered from COVID-19 were included in the dataset. Nearly every sample came with metadata listing a de-identified subject ID, COVID-19 status, age in years and sex. Points the paper makes about the study in general: Clinical and demographic metadata were provided uncurated, with the amount varying by source and participant.

Collaborating institutions collected whole blood in K2EDTA tubes following their own protocols. Collaborator samples were shipped for TCRbeta analysis as frozen whole blood, isolated PBMCs, or DNA extracted from either sample type. As concerns this clone: The antigen it recognizes is unknown. No much larger clonotype is one base removed from it; base qualities were not supplied.

The germline V gene sets CDR1 to SGHAT and CDR2 to FQNNGV. A distance of 11 bases separates the germline ends of V and J, which lose 3 bases and 2 bases respectively. The CDR3 numbers 14 residues from cysteine through phenylalanine. CDR3 DNA only is kept here, 42 bases in frame from base 1. TCRbeta CDR3 regions were amplified from genomic DNA by means of the immunoSEQ Assay, a bias-controlled multiplex PCR. As for the authors' bioinformatics: The number of nucleated cells in each sample was estimated from the amplification of reference gene primers within the assay. Sequence reads were collapsed and filtered to measure the absolute abundance of every unique TCRbeta CDR3 rearrangement. Productive Simpson clonality was computed per sample as the square root of Simpson's diversity index over productive rearrangements. The table comes from immuneACCESS by way of TCRdb, which keeps in-frame sequences with V and J called. Part of the clones is missing from these tables; in studies checked, under half for an unresolved V gene and the rest for unknown reasons. V and J calls and clone size are those listed in that table; D and trimming were worked out from the DNA. This sample has approximately 54,000 clones in its table, and approximately 86% of those were observed once. About 4.1% of the sample is taken by the ten largest.

Sequencing input: peripheral blood. The rearrangement joined TRBV11-2 to TRBJ2-7; TRBD1 might be the D gene, on 6 matching bases. This TCR derives from a man at least 80 years old with active COVID-19. The nucleotide sequence reads TGTGCCAGCAGCTTGTCTCAGGGGCCCTACGAGCAGTACTTC. Translation gives CASSLSQGPYEQYF.